These 20 T cell receptor beta chains share one sample of origin, sequenced in a study of blood T cell repertoires in COVID-19. The table came from immunoSEQ multiplex PCR; TCRdb's copy has only in-frame clones and leaves some out. The table shows a few hundred thousand clones, with over 75% occurring only once. Source material: peripheral blood. The receptors here all came from a woman aged 60 to 75 with acute or convalescent COVID-19.

The chain uses TRBV19 and TRBJ2-1; tentative D call: TRBD2 (6 bases). The V end was cut by 5 bases, the J end by 2 bases, with 19 bases between. The CDR3 is 17 amino acids. The V gene's germline CDR1 is LNHDA and CDR2 SQIVND (reference sequence). CDR3 nucleotides: TGTGCCAGTAGTTATCGGCCGTTGGCGGGAACCTACAATGAGCAGTTCTTC. It specifies CASSYRPLAGTYNEQFF.

This chain uses TRBV28 with TRBJ2-6, with TRBD1 as a possible D gene (6 bases). The CDR3 has 16 amino acids. The ends were cut back, 2 bases at V and 4 bases at J, with 12 bases in the middle. Germline V CDR1 and CDR2: MDHEN, SYDVKM. CDR3 nucleotides: TGTGCCAGCAGTTTAGCCGGGACACGGGGGGCCAACGTCCTGACTTTC. Its translation is CASSLAGTRGANVLTF.

The V call is TRBV7-9, the J call TRBJ1-2; D is possibly TRBD1 (6 bases). The CDR3 sequence is 15 residues long. Germline V CDR1 and CDR2: SEHNR, FQNEAQ (reference sequence). V lost 1 base and J 4 bases, leaving 13 bases between the germline ends. In DNA, the CDR3 is TGTGCCAGCAGCTTAGGTGGGGGCCCTACCTATGGCTACACCTTC. As protein: CASSLGGGPTYGYTF.

V gene TRBV7-9 combines with J gene TRBJ1-4, with TRBD1 as a possible D gene (5 bases). The CDR3 has 14 residues. The V gene lost 5 bases and the J gene lost 11 bases, with 18 bases spanning the gap. Germline CDR1 is SEHNR and CDR2 is FQNEAQ (reference sequence). The CDR3 bases are TGTGCCAGCAGCCAGGGCCAAGCAGGGCGGAAACTGTTTTTT. The encoded protein is CASSQGQAGRKLFF.

This rearrangement joins TRBV9 to TRBJ2-3; TRBD2 aligns across 7 bases. Trimming removed 3 bases from V and 6 bases from J; junction bases left unmatched: 7. From germline, CDR1 is SGDLS and CDR2 YYNGEE. CDR3 length: 14 amino acids. CDR3 coding DNA: TGTGCCAGCAGCGCCCGGGACTATTTCGATACGCAGTATTTT. It codes for CASSARDYFDTQYF.

The genes are TRBV30 and TRBJ1-1; possible D gene TRBD1, 5 bases. Trimming cost V 0 bases and J 5 bases, with 13 bases left between them. In germline, CDR1 is GTSNPN, CDR2 SVGIG (reference sequence). The length of the CDR3 is 14 residues. The CDR3 nucleotides are TGTGCCTGGAGTGTGGGTAGGGGAGGTACTGAAGCTTTCTTT. It translates to CAWSVGRGGTEAFF. The entire variable domain, with the rest obtained from reference TRBV30 and TRBJ1-1, is as follows: SQTIHQWPATLVQPVGSPLSLECTVEGTSNPNLYWYRQAAGRGLQLLFYSVGIGQISSEVPQNLSASRPQDRQFILSSKKLLLSDSGFYLCAWSVGRGGTEAFFGQGTRLTVV.

V gene TRBV7-2 combines with J gene TRBJ1-6, with D possibly matching TRBD1 (5 bases). Deletions cut 5 bases from V and 9 bases from J, with 17 bases between. The CDR3 sequence is 15 residues long. The V gene's germline CDR1 is SGHTA and CDR2 FQGNSA. The CDR3 loop reads CASSMSTGISSPLHF. Written as DNA, the CDR3 is TGTGCCAGCAGCATGAGTACAGGAATCTCTTCACCCCTCCACTTT.

This chain uses TRBV11-2 with TRBJ1-5; possibly TRBD1 for D (6 bases). CDR3 size: 14 residues. Germline V CDR1 and CDR2: SGHAT, FQNNGV. V was cut by 5 bases and J by 3 bases, with 11 bases left in between. The chain's CDR3 is CASSVGQSNQPQHF. As DNA, the CDR3 is TGTGCCAGCAGCGTTGGACAGTCCAATCAGCCCCAGCATTTT.

The chain has TRBV2 and TRBJ1-1; 7 bases line up with TRBD1. The CDR3 extends over 15 amino acids. Germline CDR1 and CDR2: SNHLY and FYNNEI. Trimming at V came to 11 bases and at J to 4 bases, leaving 16 bases not matched to a gene. As DNA, the CDR3 is TGTGCCCACACACGGACAGGCTCGGGCGGCACTGAAGCTTTCTTT. Translating gives CAHTRTGSGGTEAFF.

This clone appeared a few times. V gene TRBV3-1 (or the pseudogene TRBV3-2) combines with J gene TRBJ1-6; TRBD1 matches 8 bases. CDR1 is LGHDT, CDR2 YNNKEL, per germline (reference sequence). J gave up 2 bases and V 3 bases, and 3 bases lay outside the gene matches. The CDR3 consists of 16 residues. CDR3 DNA: TGTGCCAGCAGCCACTCAGGGGGCGCCTATAATTCACCCCTCCACTTT. It encodes CASSHSGGAYNSPLHF.

The chain links TRBV24-1 to TRBJ2-3, with TRBD2 identical over 7 bases. V was clipped by 3 bases and J by 1 base; unmatched bases: 0. The CDR3 length is 14 residues. CDR1 is KGHDR and CDR2 is SFDVKD in the germline V gene. The CDR3 is CATSDGGGTDTQYF. In nucleotides, the CDR3 is TGTGCCACCAGTGATGGGGGGGGCACAGATACGCAGTATTTT.

V gene TRBV3-1 (or the pseudogene TRBV3-2) combines with J gene TRBJ1-6, with 7 nucleotides matching TRBD1. V was clipped by 3 bases and J by 10 bases; unmatched bases: 9. The CDR3 loop spans 15 amino acids. Germline loops: CDR1 LGHDT, CDR2 YNNKEL (reference sequence). The CDR3 sequence: CASSHEGGGVSPLHF. Written as DNA, the CDR3 is TGTGCCAGCAGCCACGAAGGAGGGGGCGTCTCACCCCTCCACTTT.

The rearrangement uses TRBV28 and TRBJ1-2, with 7 bases identical to TRBD1. CDR3 length: 14 amino acids. Germline lookup yields CDR1 MDHEN and CDR2 SYDVKM. The trim removed 7 bases at V and 4 bases at J, leaving 9 bases unmatched. The CDR3 region is CASTQGDLLYGYTF. In DNA, the CDR3 is TGTGCCAGCACCCAGGGGGATTTACTCTATGGCTACACCTTC.

The J gene is TRBJ2-1, the V gene TRBV9; weak D call: TRBD2 (6 bases). The germline CDR1 and CDR2 sequences are SGDLS and YYNGEE. The CDR3 length is 17 residues. V was trimmed by 0 bases and J by 9 bases, leaving 22 bases between them. CDR3 protein: CASSVGKRNRGSIEQFF. The CDR3 DNA sequence: TGTGCCAGCAGCGTAGGAAAGAGGAATCGGGGGTCCATTGAGCAGTTCTTC.

The chain joins TRBV6-5 to TRBJ1-3; 8 bases are a match to TRBD1. The CDR3 runs 14 residues. V shed 4 bases, J shed 4 bases, and the junction held 3 bases outside the gene matches. CDR1 and CDR2 (germline): MNHEY, SVGAGI. CDR3 bases: TGTGCCAGCAGTTCCGGGACAGGAGGAAACACCATATATTTT. Protein: CASSSGTGGNTIYF.

The chain uses TRBV27 and TRBJ1-2; 9 nucleotides match TRBD1. V lost 0 bases, J lost 5 bases, and 7 bases stayed unmatched. The CDR3 spans 16 residues. In germline, CDR1 is MNHEY, CDR2 SMNVEV (reference sequence). CDR3 in DNA: TGTGCCAGCAGTTTATCGAGAACAGGGGGCGGTTATGGCTACACCTTC. This translates into CASSLSRTGGGYGYTF.

The chain links TRBV9 to TRBJ2-5; tentatively, D is TRBD2 (7 bases). The germline V gene has CDR1 SGDLS and CDR2 YYNGEE. This CDR3 contains 17 residues. Between the trimmed V and J ends, which lost 4 bases and 4 bases, there was a span of 23 bases. In DNA, the CDR3 is TGTGCCAGCAGCCCCCGCTCTCGGGGGGCGAGCACAGAGACCCAGTACTTC. Amino acid sequence: CASSPRSRGASTETQYF.

V and J are TRBV2 and TRBJ1-1, with D tentatively TRBD1 (5 bases). The CDR3 totals 15 residues. Trimming stripped 2 bases from V and 0 bases from J, with 10 bases between. CDR1 and CDR2 (germline): SNHLY, FYNNEI. The CDR3 loop reads CASSERDSLNTEAFF. CDR3 in DNA: TGTGCCAGCAGTGAAAGAGACAGTTTGAACACTGAAGCTTTCTTT.

The CDR3 reads CASSQEYSSGYTF. For the CDR3, the DNA is TGTGCCAGCAGCCAAGAGTACAGCTCTGGCTACACCTTC. The J gene is TRBJ1-2, the V gene TRBV3-1 (or the pseudogene TRBV3-2); D gene ambiguous. Germline V gene sequence: CDR1 LGHDT, CDR2 YNNKEL (reference sequence). The ends were cut back, 0 bases at V and 7 bases at J, with 9 bases in the middle. The CDR3 length is 13 residues.

CDR3 region: CASSTGPGTRNTEAFF. DNA for the CDR3: TGTGCCAGCAGTACCGGGCCGGGAACAAGAAACACTGAAGCTTTCTTT. V usage is TRBV6-2 or TRBV6-3 and J usage is TRBJ1-1, with D hard to call. The CDR3 totals 16 residues. Germline V gene data show CDR1 as MNHEY and CDR2 as SVGEGT. V gave up 5 bases and J gave up 2 bases, with 18 bases separating them.